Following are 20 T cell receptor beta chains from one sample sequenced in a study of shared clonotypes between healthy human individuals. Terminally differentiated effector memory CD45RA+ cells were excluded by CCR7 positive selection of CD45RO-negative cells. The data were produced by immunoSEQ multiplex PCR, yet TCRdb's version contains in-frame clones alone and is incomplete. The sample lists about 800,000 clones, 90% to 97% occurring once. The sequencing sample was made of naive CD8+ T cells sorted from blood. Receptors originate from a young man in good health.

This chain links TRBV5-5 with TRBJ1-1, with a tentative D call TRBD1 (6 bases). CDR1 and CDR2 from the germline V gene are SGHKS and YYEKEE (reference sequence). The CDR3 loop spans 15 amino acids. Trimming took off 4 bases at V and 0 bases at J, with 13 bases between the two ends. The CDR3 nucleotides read TGTGCCAGCAGCACGGACAGCACCTTGAACACTGAAGCTTTCTTT. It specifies CASSTDSTLNTEAFF.

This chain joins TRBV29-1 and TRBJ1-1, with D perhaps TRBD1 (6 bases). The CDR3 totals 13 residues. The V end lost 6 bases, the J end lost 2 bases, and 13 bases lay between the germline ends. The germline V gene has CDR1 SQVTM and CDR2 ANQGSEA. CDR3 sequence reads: CSVPGTYNTEAFF. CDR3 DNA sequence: TGCAGCGTCCCGGGGACATATAACACTGAAGCTTTCTTT.

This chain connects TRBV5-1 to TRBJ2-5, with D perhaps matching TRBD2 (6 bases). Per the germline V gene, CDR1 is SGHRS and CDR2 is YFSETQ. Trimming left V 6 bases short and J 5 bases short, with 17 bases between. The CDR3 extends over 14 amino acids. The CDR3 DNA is TGCGCCAGCACCCTCTTTGGGGGGTCGGAGACCCAGTACTTC. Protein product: CASTLFGGSETQYF.

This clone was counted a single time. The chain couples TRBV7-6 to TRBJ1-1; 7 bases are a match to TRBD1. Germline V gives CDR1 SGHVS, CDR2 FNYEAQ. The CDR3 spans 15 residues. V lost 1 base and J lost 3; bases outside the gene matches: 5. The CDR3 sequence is CASSLVTQGDTEAFF. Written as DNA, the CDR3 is TGTGCCAGCAGCTTAGTAACTCAGGGGGACACTGAAGCTTTCTTT.

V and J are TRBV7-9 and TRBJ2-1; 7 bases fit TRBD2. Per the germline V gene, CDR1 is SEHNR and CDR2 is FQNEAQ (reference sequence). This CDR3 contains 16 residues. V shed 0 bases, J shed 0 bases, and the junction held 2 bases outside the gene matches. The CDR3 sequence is CASSLAAGSSYNEQFF. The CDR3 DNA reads TGTGCCAGCAGCTTAGCAGCGGGGAGCTCCTACAATGAGCAGTTCTTC.

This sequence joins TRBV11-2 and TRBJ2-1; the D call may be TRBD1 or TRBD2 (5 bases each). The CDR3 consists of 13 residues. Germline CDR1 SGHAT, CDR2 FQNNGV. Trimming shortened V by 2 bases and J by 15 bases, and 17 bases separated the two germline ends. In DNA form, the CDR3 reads TGTGCCAGCAGCTTACCCGGGACGGCCGACCGGTTCTTC. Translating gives CASSLPGTADRFF.

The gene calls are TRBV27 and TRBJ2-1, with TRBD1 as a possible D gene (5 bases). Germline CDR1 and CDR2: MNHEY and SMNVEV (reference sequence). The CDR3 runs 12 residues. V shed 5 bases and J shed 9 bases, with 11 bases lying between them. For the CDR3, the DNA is TGTGCCAGCAGTCGGCGTAGGGGTGAGCAGTTCTTC. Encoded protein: CASSRRRGEQFF.

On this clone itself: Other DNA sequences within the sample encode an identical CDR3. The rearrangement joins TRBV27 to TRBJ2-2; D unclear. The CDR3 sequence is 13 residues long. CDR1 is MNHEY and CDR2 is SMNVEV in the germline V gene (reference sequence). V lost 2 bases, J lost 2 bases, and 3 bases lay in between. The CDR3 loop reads CASSLLNTGELFF. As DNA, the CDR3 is TGTGCCAGCAGTTTACTTAACACCGGGGAGCTGTTTTTT.

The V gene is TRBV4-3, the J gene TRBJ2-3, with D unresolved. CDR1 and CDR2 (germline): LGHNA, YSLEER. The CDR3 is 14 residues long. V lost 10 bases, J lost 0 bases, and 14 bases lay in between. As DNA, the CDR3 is TGCGCCACCCGCGCAGGCCTAAGCACAGATACGCAGTATTTT. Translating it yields CATRAGLSTDTQYF.

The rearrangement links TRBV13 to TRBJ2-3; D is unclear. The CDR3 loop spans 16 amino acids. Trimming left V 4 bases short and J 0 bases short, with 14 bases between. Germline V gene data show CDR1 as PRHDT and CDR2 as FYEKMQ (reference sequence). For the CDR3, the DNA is TGTGCCAGCAGCTCAACCGCAGTGGCCAGCACAGATACGCAGTATTTT. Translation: CASSSTAVASTDTQYF.

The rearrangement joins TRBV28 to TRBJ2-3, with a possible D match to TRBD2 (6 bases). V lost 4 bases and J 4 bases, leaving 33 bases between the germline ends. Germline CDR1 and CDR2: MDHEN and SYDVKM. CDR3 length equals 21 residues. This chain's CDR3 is CASSSPLAGLIQMKGPDTQYF. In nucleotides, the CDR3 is TGTGCCAGCAGTTCCCCACTCGCGGGGCTAATACAAATGAAGGGCCCAGATACGCAGTATTTT.

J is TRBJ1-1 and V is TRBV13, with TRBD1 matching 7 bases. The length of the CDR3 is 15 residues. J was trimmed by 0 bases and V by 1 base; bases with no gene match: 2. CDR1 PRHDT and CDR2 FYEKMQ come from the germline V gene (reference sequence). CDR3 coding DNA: TGTGCCAGCAGCTTAGACAGGGGAGTGAACACTGAAGCTTTCTTT. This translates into CASSLDRGVNTEAFF.

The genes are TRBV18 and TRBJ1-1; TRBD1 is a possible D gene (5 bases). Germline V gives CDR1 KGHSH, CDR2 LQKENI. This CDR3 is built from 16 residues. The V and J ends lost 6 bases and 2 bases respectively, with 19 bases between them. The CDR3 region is CASSATEGAYNTEAFF. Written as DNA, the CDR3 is TGTGCCAGCTCGGCGACAGAAGGTGCTTACAACACTGAAGCTTTCTTT.

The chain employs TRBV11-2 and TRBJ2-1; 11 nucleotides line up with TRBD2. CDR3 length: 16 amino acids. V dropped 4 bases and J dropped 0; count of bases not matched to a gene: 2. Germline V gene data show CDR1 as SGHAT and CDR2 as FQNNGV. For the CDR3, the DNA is TGTGCCAGCAGCTGGGGACTAGCGGCCTCCTACAATGAGCAGTTCTTC. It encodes CASSWGLAASYNEQFF.

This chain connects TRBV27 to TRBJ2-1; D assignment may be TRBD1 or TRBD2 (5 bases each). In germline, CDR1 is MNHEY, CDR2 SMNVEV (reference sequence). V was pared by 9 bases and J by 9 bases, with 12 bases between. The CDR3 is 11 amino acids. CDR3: CASRVGVEQFF. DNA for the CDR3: TGTGCCAGTAGAGTGGGGGTTGAGCAGTTCTTC.

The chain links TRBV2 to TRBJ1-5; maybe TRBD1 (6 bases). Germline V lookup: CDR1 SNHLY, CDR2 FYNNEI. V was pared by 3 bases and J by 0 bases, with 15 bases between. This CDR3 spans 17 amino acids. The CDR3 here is CASSDPGGAYSNQPQHF. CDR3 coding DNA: TGTGCCAGCAGTGACCCCGGGGGGGCGTATAGCAATCAGCCCCAGCATTTT.

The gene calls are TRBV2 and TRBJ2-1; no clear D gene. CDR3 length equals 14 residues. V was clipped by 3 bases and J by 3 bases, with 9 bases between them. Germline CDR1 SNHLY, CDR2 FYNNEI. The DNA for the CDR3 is TGTGCCAGCAGTGATCCCAGGAACTACAATGAGCAGTTCTTC. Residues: CASSDPRNYNEQFF.

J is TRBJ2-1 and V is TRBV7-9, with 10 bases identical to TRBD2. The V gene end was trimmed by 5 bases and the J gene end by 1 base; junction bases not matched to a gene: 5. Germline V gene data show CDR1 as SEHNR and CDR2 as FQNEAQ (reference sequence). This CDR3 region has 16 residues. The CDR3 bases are TGTGCCAGCAGCGAACCACTAGCGGGGTCCTACAATGAGCAGTTCTTC. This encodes CASSEPLAGSYNEQFF. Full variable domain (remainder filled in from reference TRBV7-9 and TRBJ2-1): DTGVSQNPRHKITKRGQNVTFRCDPISEHNRLYWYRQTLGQGPEFLTYFQNEAQLEKSRLLSDRFSAERPKGSFSTLEIQRTEQGDSAMYLCASSEPLAGSYNEQFFGPGTRLTVL.

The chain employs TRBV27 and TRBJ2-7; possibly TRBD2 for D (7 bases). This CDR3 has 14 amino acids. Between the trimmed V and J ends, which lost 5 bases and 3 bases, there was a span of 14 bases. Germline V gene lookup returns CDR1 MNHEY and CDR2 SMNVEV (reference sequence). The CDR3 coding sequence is TGTGCCAGCAGTCGAGGGGGGGCGGGCTACGAGCAGTACTTC. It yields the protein CASSRGGAGYEQYF.

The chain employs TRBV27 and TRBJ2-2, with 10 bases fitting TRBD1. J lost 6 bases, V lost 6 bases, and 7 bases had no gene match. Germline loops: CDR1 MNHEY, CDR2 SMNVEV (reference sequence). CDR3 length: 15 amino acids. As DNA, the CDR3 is TGTGCCAGCAGCCCCTGGACAGGGGGATCCGGGGAGCTGTTTTTT. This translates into CASSPWTGGSGELFF.